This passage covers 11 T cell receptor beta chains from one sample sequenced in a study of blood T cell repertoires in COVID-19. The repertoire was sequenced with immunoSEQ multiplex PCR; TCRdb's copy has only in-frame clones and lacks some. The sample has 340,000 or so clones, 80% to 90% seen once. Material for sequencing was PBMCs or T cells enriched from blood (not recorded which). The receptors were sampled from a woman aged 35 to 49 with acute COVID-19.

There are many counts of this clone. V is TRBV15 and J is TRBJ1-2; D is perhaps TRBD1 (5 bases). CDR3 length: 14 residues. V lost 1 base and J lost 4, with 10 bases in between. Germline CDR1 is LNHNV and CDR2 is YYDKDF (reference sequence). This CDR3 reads CATSRGGTTYGYTF. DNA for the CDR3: TGTGCCACCAGCAGAGGCGGGACCACCTATGGCTACACCTTC.

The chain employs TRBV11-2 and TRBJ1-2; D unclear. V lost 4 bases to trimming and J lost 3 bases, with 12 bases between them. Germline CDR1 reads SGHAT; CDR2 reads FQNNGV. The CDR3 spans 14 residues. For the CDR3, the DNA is TGTGCCAGCAGCTATAGAGATCGTGACTATGGCTACACCTTC. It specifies CASSYRDRDYGYTF.

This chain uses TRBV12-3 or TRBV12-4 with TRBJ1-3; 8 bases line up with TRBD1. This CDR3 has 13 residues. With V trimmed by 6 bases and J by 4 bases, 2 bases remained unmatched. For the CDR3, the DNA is TGTGCCAGCAGGGGGGACAGGGGAAACACCATATATTTT. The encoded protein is CASRGDRGNTIYF.

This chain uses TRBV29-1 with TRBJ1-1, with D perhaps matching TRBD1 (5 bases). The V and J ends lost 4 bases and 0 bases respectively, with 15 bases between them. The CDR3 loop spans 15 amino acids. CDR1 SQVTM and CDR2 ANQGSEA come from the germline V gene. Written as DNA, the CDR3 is TGCAGCGTTGGGACCAGACAGAACCTGAACACTGAAGCTTTCTTT. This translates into CSVGTRQNLNTEAFF.

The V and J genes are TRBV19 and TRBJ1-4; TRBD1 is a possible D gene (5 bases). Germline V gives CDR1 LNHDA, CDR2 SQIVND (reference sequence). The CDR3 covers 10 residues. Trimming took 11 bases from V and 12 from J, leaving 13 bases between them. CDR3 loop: CAAGRGELFF. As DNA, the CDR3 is TGTGCCGCGGGGCGAGGGGAACTGTTTTTT.

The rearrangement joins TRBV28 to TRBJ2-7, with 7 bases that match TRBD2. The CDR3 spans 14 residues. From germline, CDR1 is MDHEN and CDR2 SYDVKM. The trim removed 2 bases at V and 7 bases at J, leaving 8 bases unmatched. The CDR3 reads CASSLAGVTGEQYF. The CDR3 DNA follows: TGTGCCAGCAGTTTAGCGGGAGTAACCGGTGAGCAGTACTTC.

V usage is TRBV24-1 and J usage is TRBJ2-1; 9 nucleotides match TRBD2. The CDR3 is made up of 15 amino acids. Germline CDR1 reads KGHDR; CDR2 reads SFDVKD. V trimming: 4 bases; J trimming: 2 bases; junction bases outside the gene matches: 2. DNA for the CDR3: TGTGCCACCAGTGACCTAGCGGGGACCTACAATGAGCAGTTCTTC. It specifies CATSDLAGTYNEQFF.

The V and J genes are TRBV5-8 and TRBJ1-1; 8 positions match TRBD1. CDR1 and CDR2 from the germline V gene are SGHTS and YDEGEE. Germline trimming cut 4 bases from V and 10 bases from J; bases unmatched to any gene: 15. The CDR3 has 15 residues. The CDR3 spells CASSLILTTGGGAFF. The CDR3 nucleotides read TGTGCCAGCAGCCTAATACTCACAACAGGGGGTGGAGCTTTCTTT.

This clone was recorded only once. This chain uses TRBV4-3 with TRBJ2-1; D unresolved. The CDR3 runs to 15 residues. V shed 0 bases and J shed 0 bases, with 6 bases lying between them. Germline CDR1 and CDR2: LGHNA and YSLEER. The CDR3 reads CASSQDSLSYNEQFF. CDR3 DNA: TGCGCCAGCAGCCAAGATTCCCTCTCCTACAATGAGCAGTTCTTC.

In DNA, the CDR3 is TGTGCCAGCAGCTTAGCGGCGGGGTATAATGAAAAACTGTTTTTT. It yields the protein CASSLAAGYNEKLFF. This chain uses TRBV7-2 with TRBJ1-4, with unresolved D. V gave up 0 bases and J gave up 4 bases, with 9 bases separating them. Germline V gene data show CDR1 as SGHTA and CDR2 as FQGNSA. This CDR3 has 15 residues.

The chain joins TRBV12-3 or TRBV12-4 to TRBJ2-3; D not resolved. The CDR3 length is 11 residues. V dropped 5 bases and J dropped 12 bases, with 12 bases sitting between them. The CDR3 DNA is TGTGCCAGCAGTCCTATCCGTGATCAGTATTTT. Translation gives CASSPIRDQYF.